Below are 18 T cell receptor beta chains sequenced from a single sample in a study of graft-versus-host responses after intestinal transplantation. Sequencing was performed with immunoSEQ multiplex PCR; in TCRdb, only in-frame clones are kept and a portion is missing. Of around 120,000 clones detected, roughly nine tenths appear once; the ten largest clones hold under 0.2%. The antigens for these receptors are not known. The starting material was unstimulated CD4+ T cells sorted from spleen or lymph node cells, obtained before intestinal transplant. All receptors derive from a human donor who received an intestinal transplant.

For the CDR3, the DNA is TGTGCCAGCAGTTACGATCGGACAGGGAACACTGAAGCTTTCTTT. This codes for CASSYDRTGNTEAFF. The chain links TRBV6-5 to TRBJ1-1; 7 positions agree with TRBD1. This CDR3 comprises 15 residues. The germline V gene encodes CDR1 MNHEY and CDR2 SVGAGI. Unmatched junction bases numbered 4, after V lost 2 bases and J lost 1 base.

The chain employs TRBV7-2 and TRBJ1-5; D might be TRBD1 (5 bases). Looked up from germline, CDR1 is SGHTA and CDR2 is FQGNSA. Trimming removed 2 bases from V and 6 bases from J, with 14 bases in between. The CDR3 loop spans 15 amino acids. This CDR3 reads CASSLNGGSSQPQHF. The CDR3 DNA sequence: TGTGCCAGCAGCTTAAATGGGGGGAGTTCTCAGCCCCAGCATTTT.

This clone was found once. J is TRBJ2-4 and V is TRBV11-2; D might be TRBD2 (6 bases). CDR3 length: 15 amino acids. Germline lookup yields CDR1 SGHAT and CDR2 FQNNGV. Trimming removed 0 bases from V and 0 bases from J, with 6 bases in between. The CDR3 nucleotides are TGTGCCAGCAGCTTAGAGGGGGGAGCCAAAAACATTCAGTACTTC. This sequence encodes CASSLEGGAKNIQYF.

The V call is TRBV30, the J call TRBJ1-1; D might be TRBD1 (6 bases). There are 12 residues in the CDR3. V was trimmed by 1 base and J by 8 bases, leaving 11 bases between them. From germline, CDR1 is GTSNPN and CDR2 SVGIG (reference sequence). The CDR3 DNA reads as TGTGCCTGGAGTGGCCTAAGGGGGGAAGCTTTCTTT. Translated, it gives CAWSGLRGEAFF.

This CDR3 is CASSLVRGEYNEQFF. The CDR3 DNA sequence: TGTGCCAGCAGCTTAGTGCGGGGAGAATACAATGAGCAGTTCTTC. This chain connects TRBV7-9 to TRBJ2-1; TRBD2 is a possible D gene (6 bases). The germline CDR1 and CDR2 sequences are SEHNR and FQNEAQ (reference sequence). Trimming took off 1 base at V and 4 bases at J, with 11 bases between the two ends. The CDR3 runs to 15 residues.

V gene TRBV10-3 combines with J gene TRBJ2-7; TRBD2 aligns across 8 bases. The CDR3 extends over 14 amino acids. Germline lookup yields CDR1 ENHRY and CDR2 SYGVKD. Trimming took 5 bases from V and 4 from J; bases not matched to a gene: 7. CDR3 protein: CAISSSGSTYEQYF. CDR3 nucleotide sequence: TGTGCCATCAGTTCTAGCGGGTCAACTTACGAGCAGTACTTC.

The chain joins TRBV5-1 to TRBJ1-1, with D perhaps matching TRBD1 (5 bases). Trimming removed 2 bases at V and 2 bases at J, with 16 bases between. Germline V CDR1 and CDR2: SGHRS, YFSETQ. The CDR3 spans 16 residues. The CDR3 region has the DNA TGCGCCAGCAGCTTAGATGGGACTCTACGAAACACTGAAGCTTTCTTT. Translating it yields CASSLDGTLRNTEAFF.

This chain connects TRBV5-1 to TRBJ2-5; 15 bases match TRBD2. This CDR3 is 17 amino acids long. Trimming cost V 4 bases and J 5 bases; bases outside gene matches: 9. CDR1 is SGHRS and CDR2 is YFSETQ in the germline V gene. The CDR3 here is CASSPRTSGRAGETQYF. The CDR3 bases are TGCGCCAGCAGCCCCCGGACTAGCGGGAGGGCCGGGGAGACCCAGTACTTC.

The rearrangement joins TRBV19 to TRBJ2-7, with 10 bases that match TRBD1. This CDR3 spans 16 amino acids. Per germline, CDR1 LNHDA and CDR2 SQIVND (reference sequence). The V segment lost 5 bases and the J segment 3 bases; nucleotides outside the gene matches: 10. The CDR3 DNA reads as TGTGCCAGTAGTGGACAGGGACAGGGGCGAATCTACGAGCAGTACTTC. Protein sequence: CASSGQGQGRIYEQYF.

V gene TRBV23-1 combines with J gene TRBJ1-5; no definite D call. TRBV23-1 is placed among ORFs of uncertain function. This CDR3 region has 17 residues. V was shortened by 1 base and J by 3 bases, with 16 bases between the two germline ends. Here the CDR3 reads CASSQLKAGNNNQPQHF. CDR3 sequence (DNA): TGCGCCAGCAGTCAATTGAAGGCGGGGAACAACAATCAGCCCCAGCATTTT.

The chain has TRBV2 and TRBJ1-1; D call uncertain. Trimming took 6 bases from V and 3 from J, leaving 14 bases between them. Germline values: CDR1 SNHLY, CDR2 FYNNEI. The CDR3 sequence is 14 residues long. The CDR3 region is CASRPKTVYTEAFF. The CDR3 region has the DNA TGTGCCAGCAGACCTAAAACAGTGTACACTGAAGCTTTCTTT.

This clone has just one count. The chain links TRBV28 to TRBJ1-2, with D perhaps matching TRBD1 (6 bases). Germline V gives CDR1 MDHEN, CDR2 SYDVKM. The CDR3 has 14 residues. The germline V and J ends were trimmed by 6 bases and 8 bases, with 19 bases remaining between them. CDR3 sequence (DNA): TGTGCCAGCAGCCCACCATTGGGGGCGCGGGGCTACACCTTC. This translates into CASSPPLGARGYTF.

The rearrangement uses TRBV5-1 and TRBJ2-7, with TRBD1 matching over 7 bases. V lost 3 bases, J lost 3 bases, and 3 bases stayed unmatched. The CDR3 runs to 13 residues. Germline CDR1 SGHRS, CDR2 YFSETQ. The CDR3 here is CASSSDRDYEQYF. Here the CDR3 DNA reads TGCGCCAGCAGCTCCGACAGGGACTACGAGCAGTACTTC.

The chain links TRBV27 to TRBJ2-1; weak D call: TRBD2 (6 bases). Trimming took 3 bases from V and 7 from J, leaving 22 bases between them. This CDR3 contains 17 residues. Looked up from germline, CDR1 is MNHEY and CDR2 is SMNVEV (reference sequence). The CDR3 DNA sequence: TGTGCCAGCAGTTTTTGGAGGGACTCGCCCCGGGTTAATGAGCAGTTCTTC. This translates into CASSFWRDSPRVNEQFF.

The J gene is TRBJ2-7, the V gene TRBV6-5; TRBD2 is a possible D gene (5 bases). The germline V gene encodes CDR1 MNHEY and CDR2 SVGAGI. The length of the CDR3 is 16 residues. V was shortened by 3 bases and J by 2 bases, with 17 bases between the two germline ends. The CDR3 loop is CASSYSRNAGAYEQYF. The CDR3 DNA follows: TGTGCCAGCAGTTATTCGAGGAACGCCGGGGCCTACGAGCAGTACTTC.

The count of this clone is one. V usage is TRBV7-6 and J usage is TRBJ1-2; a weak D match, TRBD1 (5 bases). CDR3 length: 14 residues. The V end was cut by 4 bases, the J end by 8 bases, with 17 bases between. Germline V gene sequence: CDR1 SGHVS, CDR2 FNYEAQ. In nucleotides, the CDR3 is TGTGCCAGCAGCTCAGGACATGGGTCAGGGGGCTACACCTTC. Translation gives CASSSGHGSGGYTF.

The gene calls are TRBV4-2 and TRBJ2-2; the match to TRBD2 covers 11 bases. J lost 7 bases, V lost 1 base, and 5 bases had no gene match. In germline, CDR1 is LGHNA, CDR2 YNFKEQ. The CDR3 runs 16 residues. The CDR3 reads CASSQGLAGGFGELFF. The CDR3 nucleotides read TGTGCCAGCAGCCAAGGCCTAGCGGGAGGATTCGGGGAGCTGTTTTTT.

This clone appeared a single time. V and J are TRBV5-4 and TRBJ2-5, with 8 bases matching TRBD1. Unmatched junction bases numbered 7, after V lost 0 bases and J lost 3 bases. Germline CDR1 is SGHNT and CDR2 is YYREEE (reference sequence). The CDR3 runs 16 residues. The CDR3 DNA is TGTGCCAGCAGCTTGGATATGACAGGGGTAAAAGAGACCCAGTACTTC. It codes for CASSLDMTGVKETQYF.